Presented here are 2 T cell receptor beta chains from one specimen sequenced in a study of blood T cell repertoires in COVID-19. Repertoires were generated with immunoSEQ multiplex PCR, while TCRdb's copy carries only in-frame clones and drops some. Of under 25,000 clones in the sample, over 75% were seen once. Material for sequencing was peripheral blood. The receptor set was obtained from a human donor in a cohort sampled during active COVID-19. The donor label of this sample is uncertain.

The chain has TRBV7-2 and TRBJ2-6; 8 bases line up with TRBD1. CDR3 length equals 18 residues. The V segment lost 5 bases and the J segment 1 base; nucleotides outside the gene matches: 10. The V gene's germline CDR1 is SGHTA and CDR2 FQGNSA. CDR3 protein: CASSRRDRFYSGANVLTF. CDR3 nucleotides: TGTGCCAGCAGCCGCCGGGACAGGTTCTATTCTGGGGCCAACGTCCTGACTTTC.

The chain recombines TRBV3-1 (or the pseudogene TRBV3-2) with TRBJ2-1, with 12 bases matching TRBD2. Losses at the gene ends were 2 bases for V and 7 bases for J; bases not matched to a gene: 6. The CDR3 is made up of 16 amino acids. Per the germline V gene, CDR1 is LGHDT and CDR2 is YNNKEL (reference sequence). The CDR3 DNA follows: TGTGCCAGCAGCCAATTCCGACTAGCGGGAGTTAATGAGCAGTTCTTC. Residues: CASSQFRLAGVNEQFF.